This T cell receptor beta chain emerged from a study of T cells in Graves' hyperthyroidism and ophthalmopathy. RNA transcripts provided the source from which TCR beta CDR3 regions were amplified. First-round RT-PCR targeting the TCR CDR3 was performed with the HTBI primer set. TCRdb ran MiXCR on the multiplex PCR reads and lists one entry per CDR3 protein. The table has about 210,000 distinct CDR3 sequences, 17% seen once. Losses at the gene ends were 3 bases for V and 4 bases for J; bases not matched to a gene: 17. The CDR3 runs 18 residues. Germline CDR1 MDHEN, CDR2 SYDVKM. This clonotype was seen a single time.

The specimen was blood. The TCR sequence derives from a man between 50 and 59 years old with Graves' hyperthyroidism. The chain joins TRBV28 to TRBJ2-7, with TRBD1 matching over 8 bases. In nucleotides, the CDR3 is TGTGCCAGCAGTTTTACGGCTTGGTGGGAACAGGGGGGATACGAGCAGTACTTC. Protein sequence: CASSFTAWWEQGGYEQYF.